A single TCR beta chain is shown here with its context. The target antigen is unknown. Libraries were prepared by immunoSEQ multiplex PCR; TCRdb keeps only in-frame clonotypes and omits some of them. The table has about 73,000 clones, approximately 90% seen once. Germline V gene data show CDR1 as KGHSH and CDR2 as LQKENI. The CDR3 is 15 residues long. Trimming left V 2 bases short and J 3 bases short, with 12 bases between. These data are taken from a study of cytomegalovirus exposure and HLA in healthy donors. Broader study findings: Researchers reported that three CMV-associated chains were confirmed in vitro as CMV antigen-specific.

Separate from the approximately 670-subject first cohort, the approximately 120-subject validation cohort was the one that the donors belonged to. What was sequenced was PBMCs. The source is a woman under 30 in good health and CMV-seropositive. The rearrangement uses TRBV18 and TRBJ2-3; D is perhaps TRBD2 (6 bases). The CDR3 sequence is CASSPGMAGTDTQYF. For the CDR3, the DNA is TGTGCCAGCTCACCAGGGATGGCGGGGACAGATACGCAGTATTTT.